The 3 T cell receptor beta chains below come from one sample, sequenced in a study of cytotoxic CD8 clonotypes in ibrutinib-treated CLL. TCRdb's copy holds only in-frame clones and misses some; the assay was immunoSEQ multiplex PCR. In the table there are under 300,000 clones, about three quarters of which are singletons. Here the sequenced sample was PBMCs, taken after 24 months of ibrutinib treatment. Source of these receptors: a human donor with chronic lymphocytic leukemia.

CDR3 residues: CASSFGWGTYEQYF. In DNA, the CDR3 is TGTGCCAGCAGCTTTGGCTGGGGTACCTACGAGCAGTACTTC. J is TRBJ2-7 and V is TRBV7-8, with D hard to call. The V gene lost 3 bases and the J gene lost 2 bases, with 11 bases spanning the gap. Germline values: CDR1 SGHVS, CDR2 FQNEAQ. There are 14 residues in the CDR3.

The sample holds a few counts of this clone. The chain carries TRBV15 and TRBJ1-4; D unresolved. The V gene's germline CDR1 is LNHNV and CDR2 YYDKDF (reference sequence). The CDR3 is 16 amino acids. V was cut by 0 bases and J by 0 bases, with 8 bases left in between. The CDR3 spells CATSRDLQATNEKLFF. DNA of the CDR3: TGTGCCACCAGCAGAGACCTTCAGGCAACTAATGAAAAACTGTTTTTT.

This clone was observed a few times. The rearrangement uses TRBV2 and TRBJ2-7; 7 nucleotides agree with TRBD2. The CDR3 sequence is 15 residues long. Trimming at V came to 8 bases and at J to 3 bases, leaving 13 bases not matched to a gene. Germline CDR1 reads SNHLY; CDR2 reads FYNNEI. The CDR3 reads CASALGEGLSYEQYF. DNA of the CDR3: TGTGCCAGCGCTTTAGGGGAGGGCCTCAGCTACGAGCAGTACTTC.